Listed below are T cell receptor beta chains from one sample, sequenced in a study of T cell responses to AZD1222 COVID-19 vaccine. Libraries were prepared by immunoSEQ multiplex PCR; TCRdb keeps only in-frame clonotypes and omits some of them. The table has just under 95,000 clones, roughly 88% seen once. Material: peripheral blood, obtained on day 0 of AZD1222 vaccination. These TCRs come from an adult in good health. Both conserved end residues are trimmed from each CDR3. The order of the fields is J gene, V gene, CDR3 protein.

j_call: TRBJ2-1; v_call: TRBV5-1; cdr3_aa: ASRLDGPSYNEQF
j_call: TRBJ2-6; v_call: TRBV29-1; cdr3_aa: SVGLSSGANVLT
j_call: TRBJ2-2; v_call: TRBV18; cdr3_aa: ASSWAERGTGELF
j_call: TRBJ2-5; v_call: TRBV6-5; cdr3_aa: ASKAGGPETQY
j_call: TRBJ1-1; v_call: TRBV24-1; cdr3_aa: ASPRWGVFGNTEAF
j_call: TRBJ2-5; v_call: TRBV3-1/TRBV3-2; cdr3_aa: ASSLKGREETQY
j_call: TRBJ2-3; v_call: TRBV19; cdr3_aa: ASSLGLSTDTQY
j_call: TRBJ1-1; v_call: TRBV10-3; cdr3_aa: ATQDGGPEAF
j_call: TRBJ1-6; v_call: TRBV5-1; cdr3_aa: ASSLEHGTGSSYNSPLH
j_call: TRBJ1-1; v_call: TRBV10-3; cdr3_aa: AISERTDLNTEAF
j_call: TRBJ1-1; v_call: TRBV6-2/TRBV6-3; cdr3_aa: ASSYKVLFMAF
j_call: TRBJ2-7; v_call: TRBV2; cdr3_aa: ASSDRLAGGLGEQY
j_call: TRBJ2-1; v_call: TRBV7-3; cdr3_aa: ASSLDGGAYNEQF
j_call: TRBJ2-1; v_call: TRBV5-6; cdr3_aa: ASSLARGRRNNNEQF
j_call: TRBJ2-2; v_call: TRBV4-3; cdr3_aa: ASSAGAGELF
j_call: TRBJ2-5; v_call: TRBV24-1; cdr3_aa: ATKGRDGETQY
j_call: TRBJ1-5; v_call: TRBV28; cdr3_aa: ASSRDSGAGQPQH
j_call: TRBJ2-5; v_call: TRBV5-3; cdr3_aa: ARSFRSGLQETQY
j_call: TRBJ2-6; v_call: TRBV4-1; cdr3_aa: ASSQERGSGANVLT
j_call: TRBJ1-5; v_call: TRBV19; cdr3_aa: AASRQGGGNQPQH
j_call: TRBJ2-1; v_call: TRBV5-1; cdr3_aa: ASSLVVAGNNEQF
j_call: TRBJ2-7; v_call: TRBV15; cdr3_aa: ATSGGTSGIYYEQY
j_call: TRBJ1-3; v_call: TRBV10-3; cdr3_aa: AIRSAPGSPGNTIY
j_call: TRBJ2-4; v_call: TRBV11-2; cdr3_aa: ASSLDIPGAAKNIQY
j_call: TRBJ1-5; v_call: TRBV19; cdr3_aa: ASSNRNELSNQPQH
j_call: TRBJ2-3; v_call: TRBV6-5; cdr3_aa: ASRDDPNTQY
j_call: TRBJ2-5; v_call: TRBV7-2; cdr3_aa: ASSPPGTSKETQY
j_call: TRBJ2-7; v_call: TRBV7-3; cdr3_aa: ASSLRHEQY
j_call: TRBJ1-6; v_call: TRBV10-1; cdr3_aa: ASSGTGTSPLH
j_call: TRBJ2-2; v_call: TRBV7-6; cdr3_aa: ASSSTPGLAGGLGTGELF
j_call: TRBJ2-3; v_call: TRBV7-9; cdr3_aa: ASSVTSGGSDTQY
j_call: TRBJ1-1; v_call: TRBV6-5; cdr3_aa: ASSYEEGARTEAF
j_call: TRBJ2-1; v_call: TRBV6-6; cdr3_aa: ASSRPRVGPSSYNEQF
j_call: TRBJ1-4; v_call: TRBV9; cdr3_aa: ASSTGQGVEKLF
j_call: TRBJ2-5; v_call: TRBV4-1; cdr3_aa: ASSQGSPLAGGETQY
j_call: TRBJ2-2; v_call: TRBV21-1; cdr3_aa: ASSKSPGAGELF
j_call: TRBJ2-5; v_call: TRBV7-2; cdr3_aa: ASSLGLAEETQY
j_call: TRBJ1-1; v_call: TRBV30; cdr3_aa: AWSPGQGEPEAF
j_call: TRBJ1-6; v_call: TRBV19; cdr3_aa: ASSIVQGANNSPLH
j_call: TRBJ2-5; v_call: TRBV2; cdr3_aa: ASKENQETQY
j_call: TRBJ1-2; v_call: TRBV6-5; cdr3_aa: ASSYGERGEGYGYT
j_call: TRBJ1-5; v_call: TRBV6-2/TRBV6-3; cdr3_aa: ASSYDIDGGQPQH
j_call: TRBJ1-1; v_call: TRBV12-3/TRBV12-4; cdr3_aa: ASSPRTGPEAF
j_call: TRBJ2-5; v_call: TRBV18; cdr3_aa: ASSRQGGETQY
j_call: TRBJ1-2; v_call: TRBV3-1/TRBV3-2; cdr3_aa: ASSLMTDQYGYT
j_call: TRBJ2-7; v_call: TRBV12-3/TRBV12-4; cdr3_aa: ASSKESPGQY
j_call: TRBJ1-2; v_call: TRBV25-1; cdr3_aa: ASSAGTSDGYT
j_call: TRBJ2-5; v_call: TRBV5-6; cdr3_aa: ASSPGQGAGETQY
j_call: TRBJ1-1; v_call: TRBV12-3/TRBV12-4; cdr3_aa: ASSLQGDEAF
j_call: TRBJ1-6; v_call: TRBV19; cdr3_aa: ASSIGGTGNSPLH
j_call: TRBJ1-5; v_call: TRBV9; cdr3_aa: ASSATGGNQPQH
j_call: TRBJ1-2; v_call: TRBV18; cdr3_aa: ASSPTGDYGYT
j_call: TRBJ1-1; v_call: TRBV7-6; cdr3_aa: ASSLVSGKRGTEAF
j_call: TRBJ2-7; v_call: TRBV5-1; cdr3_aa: ASSWGFTGLSYEQY
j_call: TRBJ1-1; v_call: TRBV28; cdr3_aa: ASSSGQLRGAF